One and the same sample provided the 8 T cell receptor beta chains below, sequenced in a study of shared clonotypes between healthy human individuals. The data were produced by immunoSEQ multiplex PCR, yet TCRdb's version contains in-frame clones alone and is incomplete. Among 300,000 or so clones listed, under 80% were seen once. The sample was memory CD4+ T cells sorted from blood. Described subset: CD45RA-negative fraction. The receptors shown here come from a man aged 25-45 years in good health.

This chain links TRBV7-1 with TRBJ1-2; D call uncertain. TRBV7-1 is an open reading frame whose function is uncertain. This CDR3 has 10 residues. V was clipped by 5 bases and J by 8 bases, with 6 bases between them. The CDR3 coding sequence is TGTGCCAGCAGCCCACGGGGCTACACCTTC. Amino acids: CASSPRGYTF.

J is TRBJ2-1 and V is TRBV19; D tentatively reads TRBD1 or TRBD2 (5 bases each). CDR3 length equals 15 residues. Per germline, CDR1 LNHDA and CDR2 SQIVND (reference sequence). V was cut by 7 bases and J by 2 bases, with 15 bases left in between. For the CDR3, the DNA is TGTGCCAGTAAAGAGGGGCATCAGACCTACAATGAGCAGTTCTTC. Translated: CASKEGHQTYNEQFF.

CDR3 sequence reads: CASSVASDQETQYF. CDR3 DNA sequence: TGTGCCAGCAGCGTAGCCAGCGATCAAGAGACCCAGTACTTC. The chain is built from TRBV9 and TRBJ2-5; unclear D gene. CDR1 is SGDLS, CDR2 YYNGEE, per germline. The CDR3 contains 14 residues. V shed 0 bases and J shed 2 bases, with 8 bases lying between them.

V is TRBV5-8 and J is TRBJ2-2, with TRBD2 matching over 13 bases. V trimming: 7 bases; J trimming: 4 bases; junction bases outside the gene matches: 7. CDR1 is SGHTS, CDR2 YDEGEE, per germline. This CDR3 is built from 16 residues. The CDR3 bases are TGTGCCAGCCAGCTTGGGACTAGCGGGATCACCGGGGAGCTGTTTTTT. Protein product: CASQLGTSGITGELFF.

The V gene is TRBV6-1, the J gene TRBJ1-1; D gene unclear. Germline V gene sequence: CDR1 MNHNS, CDR2 SASEGT. The CDR3 is made up of 14 amino acids. V lost 6 bases, J lost 1 base, and 12 bases lay in between. CDR3 sequence reads: CASRNGRTNTEAFF. DNA for the CDR3: TGTGCCAGCAGAAACGGACGGACGAACACTGAAGCTTTCTTT.

The V call is TRBV19, the J call TRBJ2-3; no definite D call. CDR1 is LNHDA and CDR2 is SQIVND in the germline V gene (reference sequence). Trimming shortened V by 9 bases and J by 2 bases, and 18 bases separated the two germline ends. The CDR3 runs 15 residues. The CDR3 DNA is TGTGCCAGCAGGACCAAACACTATCCCACAGATACGCAGTATTTT. Translating gives CASRTKHYPTDTQYF.

The chain couples TRBV2 to TRBJ2-1; D unresolved. The CDR3 length is 14 residues. Trimming took off 11 bases at V and 6 bases at J, with 20 bases between the two ends. Germline CDR1 is SNHLY and CDR2 is FYNNEI. The CDR3 DNA is TGTGCCTCGGATCGGGCCCCACTTGGCAATGAGCAGTTCTTC. Residues: CASDRAPLGNEQFF.

The chain combines TRBV4-3 with TRBJ2-7; D uncertain. The CDR3 is made up of 13 amino acids. V shed 0 bases and J shed 3 bases, with 6 bases lying between them. CDR1 is LGHNA, CDR2 YSLEER, per germline. CDR3 loop: CASSQDLSYEQYF. CDR3 nucleotides: TGCGCCAGCAGCCAAGATCTCAGCTACGAGCAGTACTTC.